This paragraph reports one T cell receptor beta chain. The sample is drawn from a study of T cell changes during pregnancy in multiple sclerosis. Only in-frame clones appear in the TCRdb table, and some are missing; sequencing was by immunoSEQ multiplex PCR. Of fewer than 40,000 clones listed, about nine tenths were seen once; the top ten hold around an eighth. Germline-derived CDR1 and CDR2 are PRHDT and FYEKMQ (reference sequence). The V and J ends lost 1 base and 6 bases respectively, with 9 bases between them. The CDR3 has 14 residues. The clonotype comes from a female donor with multiple sclerosis, enrolled in a pregnancy study. The V gene is TRBV13, the J gene TRBJ2-2; D remains ambiguous. Sample: CD8+ T cells from peripheral blood mononuclear cells, taken in the first trimester of pregnancy. This chain's CDR3 is CASSLDGHAGELFF. CDR3 DNA: TGTGCCAGCAGCTTAGATGGGCACGCCGGGGAGCTGTTTTTT.